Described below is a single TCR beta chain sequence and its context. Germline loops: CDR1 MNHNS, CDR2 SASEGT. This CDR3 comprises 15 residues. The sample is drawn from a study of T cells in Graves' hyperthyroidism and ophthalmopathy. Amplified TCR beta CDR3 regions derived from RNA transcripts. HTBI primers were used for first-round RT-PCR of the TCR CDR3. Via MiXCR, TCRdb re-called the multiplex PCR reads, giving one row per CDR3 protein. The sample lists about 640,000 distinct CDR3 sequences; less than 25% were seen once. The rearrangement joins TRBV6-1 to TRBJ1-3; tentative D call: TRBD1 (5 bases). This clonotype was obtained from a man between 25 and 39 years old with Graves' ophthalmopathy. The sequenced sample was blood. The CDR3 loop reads CASRDDDFPRDTIYF. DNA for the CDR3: TGTGCTTCTCGGGACGACGACTTCCCACGTGACACCATATATTTT.